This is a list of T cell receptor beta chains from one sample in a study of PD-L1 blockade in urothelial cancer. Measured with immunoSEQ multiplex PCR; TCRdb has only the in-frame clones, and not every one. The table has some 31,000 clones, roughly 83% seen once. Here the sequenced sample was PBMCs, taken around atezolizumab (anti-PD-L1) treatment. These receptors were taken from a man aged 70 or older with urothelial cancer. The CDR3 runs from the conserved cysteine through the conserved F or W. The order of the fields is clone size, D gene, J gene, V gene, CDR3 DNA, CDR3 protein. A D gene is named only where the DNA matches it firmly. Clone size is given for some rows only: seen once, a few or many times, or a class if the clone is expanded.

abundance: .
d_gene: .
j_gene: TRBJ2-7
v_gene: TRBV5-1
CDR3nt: TGCGCCAGCAGCTTCGGTTATATGACCTACGAGCAGTACTTC
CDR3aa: CASSFGYMTYEQYF

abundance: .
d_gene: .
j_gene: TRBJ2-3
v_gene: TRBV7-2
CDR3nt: TGTGCCAGCAGCCAGGGGGGAGTCACAGATACGCAGTATTTT
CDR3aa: CASSQGGVTDTQYF

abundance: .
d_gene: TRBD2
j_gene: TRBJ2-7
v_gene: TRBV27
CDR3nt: TGTGCCAGCAGTTTAGGGGGGGAGGGCCTTTACGAGCAGTACTTC
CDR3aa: CASSLGGEGLYEQYF

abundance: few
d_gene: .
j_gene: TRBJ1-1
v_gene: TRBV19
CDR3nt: TGTGCCAGTAGTATAGGGGGGGGCACGAACACTGAAGCTTTCTTT
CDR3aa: CASSIGGGTNTEAFF

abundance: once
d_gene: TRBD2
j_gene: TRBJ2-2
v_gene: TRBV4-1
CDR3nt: TGCGCCAGCAGCCAAGGGCCTAGCGGGAGTGCGGGCACCGGGGAGCTGTTTTTT
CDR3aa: CASSQGPSGSAGTGELFF

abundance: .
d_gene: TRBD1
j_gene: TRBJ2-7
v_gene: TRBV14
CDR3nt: TGTGCCAGCAGCCAGAGACAGGGAAATCTAATCCACGAGCAGTACTTC
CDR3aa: CASSQRQGNLIHEQYF

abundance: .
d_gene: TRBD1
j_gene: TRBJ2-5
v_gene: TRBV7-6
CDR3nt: TGTGCCAGCAGCTCGGGACAGGGATCGCAAGAGACCCAGTACTTC
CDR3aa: CASSSGQGSQETQYF

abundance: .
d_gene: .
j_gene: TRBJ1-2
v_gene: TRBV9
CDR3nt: TGTGCCAGCAGCCCCCAGACAGCGAACTATGGCTACACCTTC
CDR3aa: CASSPQTANYGYTF

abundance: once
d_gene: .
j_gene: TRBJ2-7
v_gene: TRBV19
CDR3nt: TGTGCCAGTAGTATAAGGGGTCGAATCTACGAGCAGTACTTC
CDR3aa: CASSIRGRIYEQYF

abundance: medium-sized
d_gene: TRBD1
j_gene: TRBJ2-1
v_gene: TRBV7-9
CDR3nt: TGTGCCAGCAGCCCGACAGGGGTATCGTACAATGAGCAGTTCTTC
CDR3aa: CASSPTGVSYNEQFF

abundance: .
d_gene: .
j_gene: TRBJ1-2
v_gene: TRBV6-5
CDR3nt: TGTGCCAGCACCCAAAACGCCGGGTCCTATGGCTACACCTTC
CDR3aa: CASTQNAGSYGYTF

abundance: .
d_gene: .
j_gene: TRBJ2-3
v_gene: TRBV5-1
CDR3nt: TGCGCCAGCAGCCCGGTAACAGATACGCAGTATTTT
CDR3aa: CASSPVTDTQYF

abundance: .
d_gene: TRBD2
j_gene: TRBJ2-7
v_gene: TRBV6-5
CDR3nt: TGTGCCAGCAGTTACATGCGGGGGAATATGTACGAGCAGTACTTC
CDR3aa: CASSYMRGNMYEQYF

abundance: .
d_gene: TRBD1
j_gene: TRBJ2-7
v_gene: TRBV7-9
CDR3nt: TGTGCCAGCAGCTTAGCGGGACAGGGGGCCCACGAGCAGTACTTC
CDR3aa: CASSLAGQGAHEQYF

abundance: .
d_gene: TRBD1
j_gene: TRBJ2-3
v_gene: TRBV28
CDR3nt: TGTGCCAGCAGTTTGTACAGGGGGCCTGCTTTTTCAGATACGCAGTATTTT
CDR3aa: CASSLYRGPAFSDTQYF

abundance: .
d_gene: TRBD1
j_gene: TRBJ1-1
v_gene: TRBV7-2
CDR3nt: TGTGCCAGCAGCTCTCAGGGGGCGAAGACTGAAGCTTTCTTT
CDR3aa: CASSSQGAKTEAFF

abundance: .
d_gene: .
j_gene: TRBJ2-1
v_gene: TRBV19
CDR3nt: TGTGCCAGTAGTATATGGGGGGACAATGAGCAGTTCTTC
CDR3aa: CASSIWGDNEQFF

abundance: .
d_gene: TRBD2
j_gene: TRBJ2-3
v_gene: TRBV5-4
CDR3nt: TGTGCCAGCAGCCAAAGGAGCGGGGGACCAGGCCCAGATACGCAGTATTTT
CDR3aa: CASSQRSGGPGPDTQYF

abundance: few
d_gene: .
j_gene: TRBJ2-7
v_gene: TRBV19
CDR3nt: TGTGCCAGTAGTATTTCCGGCAGGGGTTACGAGCAGTACTTC
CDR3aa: CASSISGRGYEQYF

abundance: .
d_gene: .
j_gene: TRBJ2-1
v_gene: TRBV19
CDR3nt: TGTGCCAGTAGTACCGACAGTTACTACAATGAGCAGTTCTTC
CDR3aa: CASSTDSYYNEQFF

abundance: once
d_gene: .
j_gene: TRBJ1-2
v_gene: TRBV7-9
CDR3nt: TGTGCCAGCAGCTTACACCAGGGGTGGGGGCTAAGCTATGGCTACACCTTC
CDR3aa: CASSLHQGWGLSYGYTF

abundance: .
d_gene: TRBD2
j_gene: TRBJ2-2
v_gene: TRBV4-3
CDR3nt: TGCGCCAGCAGCCAAGATTACGCGGGACTAGCGGACACCGGGGAGCTGTTTTTT
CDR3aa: CASSQDYAGLADTGELFF

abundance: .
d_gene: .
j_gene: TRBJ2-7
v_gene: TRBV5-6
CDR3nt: TGTGCCAGCAGCTTCTTATATACGTTGGGCGGATCCGGGGCCTACGAGCAGTACTTC
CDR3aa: CASSFLYTLGGSGAYEQYF

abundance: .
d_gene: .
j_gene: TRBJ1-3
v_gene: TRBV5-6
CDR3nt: TGTGCCAGCAGCTTGGCAGGGTACGGAAACACCATATATTTT
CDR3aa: CASSLAGYGNTIYF

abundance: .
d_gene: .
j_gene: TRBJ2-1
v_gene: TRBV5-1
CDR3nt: TGCGCCAGCAGCTTGGAGAGTGAGCAGTTCTTC
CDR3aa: CASSLESEQFF

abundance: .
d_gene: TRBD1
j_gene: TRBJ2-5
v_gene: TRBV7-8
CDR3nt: TGTGCCAGCAGCGCCCAGACAGGGGCAGAGACCCAGTACTTC
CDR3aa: CASSAQTGAETQYF

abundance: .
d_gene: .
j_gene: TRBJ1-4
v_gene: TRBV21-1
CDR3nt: TGTGCCAGCAGCGGTCCGGGACAGGGGGTAACTAATGAAAAACTGTTTTTT
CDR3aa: CASSGPGQGVTNEKLFF

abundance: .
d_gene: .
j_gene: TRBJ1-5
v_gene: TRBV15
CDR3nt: TGTGCCACCAGCGCAAGAGCCAGAGGGGGACCTGGGAATCAGCCCCAGCATTTT
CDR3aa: CATSARARGGPGNQPQHF

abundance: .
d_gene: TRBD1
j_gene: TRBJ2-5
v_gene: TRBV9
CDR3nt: TGTGCCAGCAGCCCAACGGACAGGGGGCAAGGGGAGACCCAGTACTTC
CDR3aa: CASSPTDRGQGETQYF

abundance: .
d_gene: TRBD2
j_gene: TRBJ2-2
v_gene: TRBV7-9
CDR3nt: TGTGCCAGCAGCTTAGGGGGACTAGCGGGAGCCACCGGGGAGCTGTTTTTT
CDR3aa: CASSLGGLAGATGELFF

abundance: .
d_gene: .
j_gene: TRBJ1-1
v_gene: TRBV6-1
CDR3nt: TGTGCCAGCAGTTTAGGACTGCGCACTGAAGCTTTCTTT
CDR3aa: CASSLGLRTEAFF